Listed below are T cell receptor beta chains from one sample, sequenced in a study of response to subunit inactivated influenza vaccine. TCRdb re-called the RT-PCR reads through MiXCR, storing one row per CDR3 protein. Of 500,000 to 750,000 distinct CDR3 sequences in the sample, 14% were seen once. Sample: PBMCs from blood, taken approximately 13 days after vaccination. The receptors were gathered from a man in his fifties who received an inactivated influenza vaccine. Both conserved end residues are part of each CDR3. A D gene is named only where the DNA matches it firmly. Size is stated for part of the rows, as once, few or many counts, or as a class when the clone is expanded.

TRBV20-1	TRBJ2-3	NA	NA	CSARQGLTDTQYF	TGCAGTGCCCGTCAGGGCCTCACAGATACGCAGTATTTT
TRBV7-9	TRBJ1-5	NA	many	CASSLKGNQPQHF	TGTGCCAGCAGCTTAAAAGGCAATCAGCCCCAGCATTTT
TRBV29-1	TRBJ2-3	NA	many	CSGGTDTQYF	TGCAGCGGGGGCACAGATACGCAGTATTTT
TRBV5-6	TRBJ2-3	TRBD2	few	CASSSPSGSNTDTQYF	TGTGCCAGCAGCTCCCCTAGCGGGAGTAATACAGATACGCAGTATTTT
TRBV20-1	TRBJ2-2	TRBD2	few	CSARVGLDAGELFF	TGCAGTGCTAGAGTGGGACTAGATGCCGGGGAGCTGTTTTTT
TRBV29-1	TRBJ1-1	TRBD1	few	CSAITTGATEAFF	TGCAGCGCCATAACCACAGGGGCGACTGAAGCTTTCTTT
TRBV6-1	TRBJ1-3	NA	few	CASSRDGGNTIYF	TGTGCCAGCAGTAGGGACGGCGGAAACACCATATATTTT
TRBV12-3/TRBV12-4	TRBJ2-7	NA	NA	CASSFGRAYEQYF	TGTGCCAGCAGTTTCGGAAGGGCCTACGAGCAGTACTTC
TRBV12-3/TRBV12-4	TRBJ2-5	TRBD2	many	CASRERGDQETQYF	TGTGCCAGCAGGGAACGGGGGGACCAAGAGACCCAGTACTTC
TRBV20-1	TRBJ1-2	NA	many	CSARDKRSLLYGYTF	TGCAGTGCTAGAGATAAGAGGAGTCTTCTCTATGGCTACACCTTC
TRBV20-1	TRBJ2-1	TRBD2	few	CSARGRDGRASYNEQFF	TGCAGTGCTAGAGGGCGTGACGGGAGGGCCTCCTACAATGAGCAGTTCTTC
TRBV7-6	TRBJ2-1	NA	few	CASGQLDKINEQFF	TGTGCCAGTGGGCAATTGGACAAAATCAATGAGCAGTTCTTC
TRBV6-4	TRBJ1-5	NA	NA	CASMSRVYQPQHF	TGTGCCAGCATGTCCAGGGTCTATCAGCCCCAGCATTTT
TRBV3-1	TRBJ1-4	NA	few	CASSQAIGTAEKLFF	TGTGCCAGCAGCCAGGCTATCGGGACCGCCGAAAAACTGTTTTTT
TRBV7-6	TRBJ2-1	TRBD2	few	CASSLLTGLGDNEQFF	TGTGCCAGCAGCTTACTGACGGGACTAGGAGACAATGAGCAGTTCTTC
TRBV7-2	TRBJ2-3	TRBD2	NA	CAGSLAGRTSGRADTQYF	TGTGCCGGCAGCTTAGCGGGCCGGACTAGCGGGAGGGCAGATACGCAGTATTTT
TRBV12-3/TRBV12-4	TRBJ1-1	NA	few	CASSSHHTNTEAFF	TGTGCCAGCAGTTCGCATCATACGAACACTGAAGCTTTCTTT
TRBV7-8	TRBJ1-5	NA	few	CASSLVPRLGQPQHF	TGTGCCAGCAGCTTAGTTCCCAGACTTGGGCAGCCCCAGCATTTT